The sequence of this TCR beta chain was determined in a study of long-term antiretroviral therapy in people with HIV. Study-level background: Specimens dating back about a decade before the 2015 immediate-ART recommendation are the oldest included.

This clone was found a few times. At the survey level, the v3.0 immunoSEQ assay was run. Profiled with immunoSEQ multiplex PCR; TCRdb holds only in-frame clones, not every one. This sample has roughly 16,000 clones, with 70% to 90% found just once. V was trimmed by 5 bases and J by 8 bases, leaving 7 bases between them. The CDR3 is 12 residues long. The germline gives CDR1 SEHNR, CDR2 FQNEAQ (reference sequence). This TCR came from a man between 18 and 29 years old with HIV. The sample was unsorted PBMCs, taken 0.1 years before starting antiretroviral therapy. This chain joins TRBV7-9 and TRBJ1-6; no clear D gene. Here the CDR3 reads CASSTPDSPLHF. In DNA, the CDR3 is TGTGCCAGCAGCACTCCAGATTCACCCCTCCACTTT.